One and the same sample provided the 28 T cell receptor beta chains below, sequenced in a study of human T cells and chemical hapten exposure. Documented time point: patch test 2, 6 weeks after DPC sensitization. The treatment is: therapeutic diphenylcyclopropenone sensitization with weekly scalp DPC. Each CDR3 protein is one row after TCRdb ran MiXCR on the RACE reads. The sample has 75,000 to 100,000 distinct CDR3 sequences, 9.3% seen once. The sequences come from whole blood, collected in connection with sensitization to the hapten diphenylcyclopropenone (DPC). The receptors shown here come from a woman in her forties with alopecia areata. Some clones in this sample may be carry-over from other donors' samples.

This clonotype was observed a handful of times. The chain links TRBV3-1 to TRBJ1-6; maybe TRBD1 (5 bases). V lost 3 bases and J 8 bases, leaving 8 bases between the germline ends. The germline V gene has CDR1 LGHDT and CDR2 YNNKEL (reference sequence). This CDR3 is built from 13 residues. The CDR3 reads CASSQGGDSPLHF. The CDR3 DNA reads as TGTGCCAGCAGCCAGGGGGGGGATTCACCCCTCCACTTT.

The chain recombines TRBV19 with TRBJ2-7; D perhaps matches TRBD1 (6 bases). This CDR3 comprises 13 residues. Germline CDR1 LNHDA, CDR2 SQIVND (reference sequence). The ends were cut back, 6 bases at V and 3 bases at J, with 12 bases in the middle. CDR3 loop: CASSTRDNYEQYF. The CDR3 nucleotides read TGTGCCAGTAGCACCCGGGACAACTACGAGCAGTACTTC.

A note on this clonotype: This may arise from a read error, as a much more abundant clone is one base away. The rearrangement joins TRBV25-1 to TRBJ2-5; D uncertain. Looked up from germline, CDR1 is MGHDK and CDR2 is SYGVNS. This CDR3 is built from 10 residues. This CDR3 is CASTEETQYF. The CDR3 region has the DNA TGTGCCAGCACTGAAGAGACCCAGTACTTC.

The rearrangement links TRBV9 to TRBJ2-7; 8 nucleotides align to TRBD2. This CDR3 has 15 residues. V lost 1 base to trimming and J lost 0 bases; unmatched junction nucleotides: 3. Germline values: CDR1 SGDLS, CDR2 YYNGEE. This CDR3 is CASSVSSGSSYEQYF. CDR3 bases: TGTGCCAGCAGCGTATCAAGCGGGAGCTCCTACGAGCAGTACTTC. The full variable domain, with the rest looked up from reference TRBV9 and TRBJ2-7, is DSGVTQTPKHLITATGQRVTLRCSPRSGDLSVYWYQQSLDQGLQFLIQYYNGEERAKGNILERFSAQQFPDLHSELNLSSLELGDSALYFCASSVSSGSSYEQYFGPGTRLTVT.

There are many counts of this clonotype. The chain has TRBV25-1 and TRBJ1-4; D unresolved. The CDR3 runs to 13 residues. In germline, CDR1 is MGHDK, CDR2 SYGVNS. The V end was cut by 2 bases, the J end by 5 bases, with 6 bases between. CDR3 sequence: CASSEDWNEKLFF. The CDR3 bases are TGTGCCAGCAGTGAAGACTGGAATGAAAAACTGTTTTTT. Looking up the rest from reference TRBV25-1 and TRBJ1-4 gives the full variable domain: EADIYQTPRYLVIGTGKKITLECSQTMGHDKMYWYQQDPGMELHLIHYSYGVNSTEKGDLSSESTVSRIRTEHFPLTLESARPSHTSQYLCASSEDWNEKLFFGSGTQLSVL.

This clonotype was found many times. The V call is TRBV12-3 or TRBV12-4, the J call TRBJ2-5, with a tentative D call TRBD2 (6 bases). Trimming took 6 bases from V and 5 from J, leaving 10 bases between them. The CDR3 extends over 12 amino acids. The CDR3 DNA is TGTGCCAGCAGCCCGGAGGGGGAGACCCAGTACTTC. As protein: CASSPEGETQYF.

This clonotype was counted at least ten times. CDR3 DNA sequence: TGTGCCACCAGCAGCCTACTCCCGGGAGGCTATGGCTACACCTTC. Translation: CATSSLLPGGYGYTF. This chain links TRBV15 with TRBJ1-2, with unresolved D. Trimming took off 3 bases at V and 4 bases at J, with 15 bases between the two ends. CDR1 and CDR2 from the germline V gene are LNHNV and YYDKDF (reference sequence). The CDR3 is made up of 15 amino acids. Full variable domain (outside the CDR3, taken from reference TRBV15 and TRBJ1-2): DAMVIQNPRYQVTQFGKPVTLSCSQTLNHNVMYWYQQKSSQAPKLLFHYYDKDFNNEADTPDNFQSRRPNTSFCFLDIRSPGLGDTAMYLCATSSLLPGGYGYTFGSGTRLTVV.

V is TRBV6-2 or TRBV6-3 and J is TRBJ2-7; D unresolved. The ends were cut back, 5 bases at V and 2 bases at J, with 10 bases in the middle. The germline CDR1 and CDR2 sequences are MNHEY and SVGEGT. The CDR3 contains 13 residues. The CDR3 here is CASSQQVAYEQYF. DNA for the CDR3: TGTGCCAGCAGTCAGCAGGTTGCCTACGAGCAGTACTTC.

This chain uses TRBV5-4 with TRBJ2-3; 7 nucleotides agree with TRBD2. V trimming: 0 bases; J trimming: 0 bases; junction bases outside the gene matches: 4. The V gene's germline CDR1 is SGHNT and CDR2 YYREEE (reference sequence). The CDR3 consists of 16 residues. CDR3 nucleotides: TGTGCCAGCAGCTTGGGAGGCGGGGGTAGCACAGATACGCAGTATTTT. Its translation is CASSLGGGGSTDTQYF.

This clonotype was counted a few times. The chain couples TRBV6-6 to TRBJ1-1; D ambiguous. V gave up 0 bases and J gave up 4 bases, with 18 bases separating them. The CDR3 totals 17 residues. CDR1 and CDR2 (germline): MNHNY, SVGAGI (reference sequence). CDR3 bases: TGTGCCAGCAGTTACTCTCCGGGTCCCGCGGTGGTCACTGAAGCTTTCTTT. Translation: CASSYSPGPAVVTEAFF.

The chain recombines TRBV9 with TRBJ2-3, with 10 bases fitting TRBD1. CDR1 is SGDLS and CDR2 is YYNGEE in the germline V gene. The CDR3 contains 15 residues. V trimming: 0 bases; J trimming: 7 bases; junction bases outside the gene matches: 5. The CDR3 DNA is TGTGCCAGCAGCGTAGTGGGACAGGGGCCGCATACGCAGTATTTT. Translation gives CASSVVGQGPHTQYF. Full variable domain (missing parts from reference TRBV9 and TRBJ2-3): DSGVTQTPKHLITATGQRVTLRCSPRSGDLSVYWYQQSLDQGLQFLIQYYNGEERAKGNILERFSAQQFPDLHSELNLSSLELGDSALYFCASSVVGQGPHTQYFGPGTRLTVL.

The chain combines TRBV27 with TRBJ2-1; 12 nucleotides match TRBD2. V shed 5 bases and J 0 bases; nucleotides not matched to a gene: 5. The CDR3 has 17 amino acids. The V gene's germline CDR1 is MNHEY and CDR2 SMNVEV (reference sequence). The CDR3 nucleotides are TGTGCCAGCAGTCATGGACTAGCGGGACTCTCCTACAATGAGCAGTTCTTC. It is translated as CASSHGLAGLSYNEQFF.

The chain combines TRBV7-6 with TRBJ2-2, with TRBD2 matching 14 bases. In germline, CDR1 is SGHVS, CDR2 FNYEAQ. The J segment lost 0 bases and the V segment lost 5 bases, leaving 8 bases of the junction unmatched. The CDR3 loop spans 19 amino acids. The CDR3: CASSLGPGLAGANTGELFF. The CDR3 nucleotides are TGTGCCAGCAGCCTTGGACCGGGACTAGCGGGAGCGAACACCGGGGAGCTGTTTTTT.

V and J are TRBV28 and TRBJ2-7, with D perhaps matching TRBD1 (6 bases). V was pared by 5 bases and J by 6 bases, with 14 bases between. Germline CDR1 is MDHEN and CDR2 is SYDVKM. This CDR3 contains 13 residues. The CDR3 reads CASSKQGRSEQYF. The CDR3, as DNA: TGTGCCAGCAGTAAACAGGGCCGGAGCGAGCAGTACTTC.

The sample holds a few counts of this clonotype. The chain uses TRBV28 and TRBJ2-7; D tentatively fits TRBD1 or TRBD2 (5 bases each). Germline assignment: CDR1 MDHEN and CDR2 SYDVKM. This CDR3 is built from 14 residues. Trimming left V 7 bases short and J 0 bases short, with 13 bases between. The CDR3 here is CASTGDGLSYEQYF. CDR3 DNA: TGTGCCAGCACCGGGGACGGCCTCTCCTACGAGCAGTACTTC.

This clonotype was observed many times. V gene TRBV7-2 combines with J gene TRBJ1-1; 10 positions match TRBD1. The V gene end was trimmed by 5 bases and the J gene end by 5 bases; junction bases not matched to a gene: 8. Germline V CDR1 and CDR2: SGHTA, FQGNSA. The CDR3 consists of 15 residues. This CDR3 reads CASSAWTGGDTEAFF. CDR3 coding DNA: TGTGCCAGCAGCGCCTGGACAGGGGGAGATACTGAAGCTTTCTTT.

This chain links TRBV29-1 with TRBJ2-6; possible D gene TRBD1, 6 bases. The CDR3 consists of 14 residues. V lost 7 bases to trimming and J lost 1 base, with 11 bases between them. The germline V gene has CDR1 SQVTM and CDR2 ANQGSEA. The CDR3, as DNA: TGCAGCGCCCTGACAGGTTCTGGGGCCAACGTCCTGACTTTC. It encodes CSALTGSGANVLTF.

This clonotype was observed a handful of times. The chain joins TRBV12-3 or TRBV12-4 to TRBJ2-3; 7 nucleotides align to TRBD1. This CDR3 is built from 13 residues. The ends lost 8 bases at V and 5 bases at J; junction bases unmatched: 7. The CDR3 DNA is TGTGCCAGCGGTAAGAGGGGGCGAGATACGCAGTATTTT. This codes for CASGKRGRDTQYF.

This clonotype appeared many times. V and J are TRBV24-1 and TRBJ2-7; tentative D call: TRBD1 (6 bases). The CDR3 runs 15 residues. Trimming removed 4 bases from V and 2 bases from J, with 14 bases in between. Looked up from germline, CDR1 is KGHDR and CDR2 is SFDVKD. The CDR3 DNA follows: TGTGCCACCAGTGACCCTGGACAGACGCCCTACGAGCAGTACTTC. This encodes CATSDPGQTPYEQYF.

The DNA for the CDR3 is TGTGCCAGCAGCGCGCTAGCGGGGAACTACGAGCAGTACTTC. Translation gives CASSALAGNYEQYF. The gene calls are TRBV9 and TRBJ2-7; 9 nucleotides match TRBD2. Germline V gene lookup returns CDR1 SGDLS and CDR2 YYNGEE. The CDR3 loop spans 14 amino acids. Trimming cost V 3 bases and J 3 bases; bases outside gene matches: 4. The complete variable domain, with remaining parts taken from reference TRBV9 and TRBJ2-7, reads DSGVTQTPKHLITATGQRVTLRCSPRSGDLSVYWYQQSLDQGLQFLIQYYNGEERAKGNILERFSAQQFPDLHSELNLSSLELGDSALYFCASSALAGNYEQYFGPGTRLTVT.

This clonotype was recorded many times. The chain links TRBV15 to TRBJ2-7; D is possibly TRBD1 (6 bases). The germline V gene has CDR1 LNHNV and CDR2 YYDKDF (reference sequence). The ends were cut back, 9 bases at V and 4 bases at J, with 13 bases in the middle. The CDR3 is 12 residues long. Here the CDR3 DNA reads TGTGCCACTTCAAGCAGGGGTTACGAGCAGTACTTC. It translates to CATSSRGYEQYF.

This chain joins TRBV3-1 and TRBJ2-3; 11 bases agree with TRBD2. After removal of 4 bases from V and 3 bases from J, the junction contained 9 bases not matched to a gene. The CDR3 spans 17 residues. Germline V gene sequence: CDR1 LGHDT, CDR2 YNNKEL (reference sequence). CDR3 loop: CASSPVLAGVGTDTQYF. CDR3 nucleotide sequence: TGTGCCAGCAGCCCGGTACTAGCGGGAGTCGGGACAGATACGCAGTATTTT.

This clonotype was seen more than once but under ten times. The V and J genes are TRBV28 and TRBJ2-2, with 7 nucleotides matching TRBD1. Germline assignment: CDR1 MDHEN and CDR2 SYDVKM. Germline trimming cut 6 bases from V and 0 bases from J; bases unmatched to any gene: 10. This CDR3 has 17 amino acids. This CDR3 reads CASSTGQSKANTGELFF. The CDR3 region has the DNA TGTGCCAGCAGCACGGGACAGTCCAAGGCGAACACCGGGGAGCTGTTTTTT.

This chain joins TRBV6-2 or TRBV6-3 and TRBJ1-2; 10 positions match TRBD1. Germline CDR1 reads MNHEY; CDR2 reads SVGEGT. V gave up 6 bases and J gave up 4 bases; unmatched junction bases: 2. The CDR3 covers 13 residues. The CDR3, as DNA: TGTGCCAGCAGAGGGACAGGGGCCTATGGCTACACCTTC. Its protein product is CASRGTGAYGYTF.

This clonotype was counted many times. The chain has TRBV4-3 and TRBJ1-1; maybe TRBD1 (5 bases). V lost 1 base and J 0 bases, leaving 12 bases between the germline ends. Per germline, CDR1 LGHNA and CDR2 YSLEER. The CDR3 length is 16 residues. The CDR3 bases are TGCGCCAGCAGCCAAGTGTTTTCAGGGATGAACACTGAAGCTTTCTTT. It is translated as CASSQVFSGMNTEAFF.

This clonotype was observed many times. The chain combines TRBV19 with TRBJ2-5; unclear D gene. The CDR3 contains 11 residues. The germline CDR1 and CDR2 sequences are LNHDA and SQIVND (reference sequence). The V end lost 6 bases, the J end lost 2 bases, and 4 bases lay between the germline ends. The CDR3 loop reads CASRGQETQYF. Written as DNA, the CDR3 is TGTGCCAGTAGAGGTCAAGAGACCCAGTACTTC. Full variable domain (rest looked up from reference TRBV19 and TRBJ2-5): DGGITQSPKYLFRKEGQNVTLSCEQNLNHDAMYWYRQDPGQGLRLIYYSQIVNDFQKGDIAEGYSVSREKKESFPLTVTSAQKNPTAFYLCASRGQETQYFGPGTRLLVL.

This rearrangement joins TRBV7-3 to TRBJ1-6; no clear D. This CDR3 comprises 14 residues. Germline-derived CDR1 and CDR2 are SGHTA and FQGTGA. Trimming removed 1 base at V and 14 bases at J, with 15 bases between. CDR3: CASSLSGSREALHF. The CDR3 nucleotides are TGTGCCAGCAGCTTAAGTGGCAGCCGGGAGGCCCTCCACTTT.

In its sample, this clonotype was seen a few times. The rearrangement joins TRBV29-1 to TRBJ2-5; D is unresolved. This CDR3 is 11 amino acids long. Germline loops: CDR1 SQVTM, CDR2 ANQGSEA. The CDR3 region is CRPAGRETQYF. CDR3 DNA: TGCAGACCGGCAGGACGAGAGACCCAGTACTTC.